The entry below gives a single T cell receptor beta chain sequence along with its context. What antigen it recognizes has not been identified. No qualities accompany the bases; no much larger clone lies one base away. This sample is part of a study of CD4 T cells in lung cancer (dated by TCRdb to about 2019). Study-level background: The study screened blood T cells of NSCLC patients for responses to candidate mutation-encoded neoepitopes and isolated neoantigen-specific CD4+ T-cell clones and TCRs. A few patients undergoing curative-intent resections for stage I-III non-small cell lung cancer provided the tumor and non-adjacent lung tissue. The resected patients had lung adenocarcinoma or squamous cell carcinoma, were aged 60 to 69 at blood donation, and mostly were former smokers. Before blood donation, treatments including platinum chemotherapy had been received by the patients, and nivolumab or pembrolizumab had been received by some of the patients. The frequency of neoantigen-specific clonotypes in tumor resections, non-adjacent lung and cultured T-cell products was tracked by TCRB deep sequencing. Broader findings and caveats from the paper: Some blood-derived responses might be explained by in vitro priming of naive T cells or cross-reactivity rather than by memory responses to the cancer.

From the same resection, non-adjacent lung tissue was collected as far as possible from the malignant lesion, at a distance of at least 3 cm. Receptor libraries were prepared by the immunoSEQ multiplex PCR assay. DNA was isolated using Qiagen DNeasy or QIAamp micro DNA kits, and TCRB was sequenced using the Adaptive Biotechnology human TCRB sequencing kit. Sequencing of TCRB libraries was performed on an Illumina MiSeq. As for the authors' bioinformatics: TCRB sequence data were analyzed using the kit provider's software, and tumor enrichment of clonotype templates was assessed with Fisher's exact test. Held by TCRdb, this immuneACCESS table contains in-frame sequences only and omits some clones. Under half of the omission traces to an unresolved V gene where checked; the cause of the rest is unknown. The V and J calls and clone size come from that table; D and trimming were worked out from the DNA. The sample table lists some 9,300 clones, around 66% of them with a count of one. Of the sample, less than 20% falls within the top ten clones.

The trim is 2 bases for V and 5 bases for J, with a gap of 21 bases between the germline ends. The CDR1 and CDR2 encoded by the germline V gene are MNHNS and SASEGT. The CDR3 numbers 18 residues from cysteine through phenylalanine. Kept here is only the CDR3 DNA, which spans 54 bases and is read in frame from base 1. Material: normal lung tissue taken away from the tumor. The chain couples TRBV6-1 to TRBJ2-2; 7 matching bases give a weak D call of TRBD1. The sequence was collected from a man aged 60 to 69 with non-small cell lung cancer. CDR3 protein: CASSESHRGNGRTGELFF. The nucleotide sequence is given as TGTGCCAGCAGTGAATCGCACAGGGGAAACGGGAGAACCGGGGAGCTGTTTTTT.